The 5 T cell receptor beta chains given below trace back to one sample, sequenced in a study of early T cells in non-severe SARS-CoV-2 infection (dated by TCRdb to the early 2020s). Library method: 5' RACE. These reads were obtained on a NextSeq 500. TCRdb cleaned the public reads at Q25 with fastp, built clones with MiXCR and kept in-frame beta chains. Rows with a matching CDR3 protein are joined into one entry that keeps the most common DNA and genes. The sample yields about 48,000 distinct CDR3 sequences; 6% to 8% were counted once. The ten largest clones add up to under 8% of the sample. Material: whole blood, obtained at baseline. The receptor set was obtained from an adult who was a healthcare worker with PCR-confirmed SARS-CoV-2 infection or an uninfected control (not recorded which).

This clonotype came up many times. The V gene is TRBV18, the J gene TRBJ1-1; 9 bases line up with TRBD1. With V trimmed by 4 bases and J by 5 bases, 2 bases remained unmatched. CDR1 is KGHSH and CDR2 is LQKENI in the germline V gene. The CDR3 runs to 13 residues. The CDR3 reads CASSLGTGTEAFF. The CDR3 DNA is TGTGCCAGCTCACTCGGGACAGGGACTGAAGCTTTCTTT.

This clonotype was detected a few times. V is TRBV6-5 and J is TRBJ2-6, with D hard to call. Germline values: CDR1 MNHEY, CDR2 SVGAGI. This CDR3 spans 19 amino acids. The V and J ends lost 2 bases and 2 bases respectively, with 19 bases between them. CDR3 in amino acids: CASSYHGPRRPPGANVLTF. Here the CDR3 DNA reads TGTGCCAGCAGTTACCACGGGCCACGAAGGCCTCCTGGGGCCAACGTCCTGACTTTC.

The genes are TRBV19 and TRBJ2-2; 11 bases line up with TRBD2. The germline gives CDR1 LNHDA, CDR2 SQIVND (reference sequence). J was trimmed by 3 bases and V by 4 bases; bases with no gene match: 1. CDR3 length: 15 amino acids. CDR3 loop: CASSKGLADTGELFF. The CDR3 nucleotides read TGTGCCAGTAGTAAGGGACTAGCGGACACCGGGGAGCTGTTTTTT.

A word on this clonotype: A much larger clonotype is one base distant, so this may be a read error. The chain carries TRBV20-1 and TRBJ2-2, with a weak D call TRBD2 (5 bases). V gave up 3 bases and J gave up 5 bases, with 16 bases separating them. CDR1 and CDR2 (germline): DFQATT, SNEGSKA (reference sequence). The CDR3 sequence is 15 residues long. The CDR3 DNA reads TGCAGTGCTAGTAAAGCGGCAGCTGCTACCGGGGAGCTGTTTTTT. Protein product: CSASKAAAATGELFF.

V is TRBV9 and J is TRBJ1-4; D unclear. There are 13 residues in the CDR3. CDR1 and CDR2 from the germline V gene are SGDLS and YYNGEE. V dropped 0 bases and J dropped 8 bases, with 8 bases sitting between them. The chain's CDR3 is CASSVGGSEKLFF. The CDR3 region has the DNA TGTGCCAGCAGCGTAGGGGGAAGCGAAAAACTGTTTTTT.